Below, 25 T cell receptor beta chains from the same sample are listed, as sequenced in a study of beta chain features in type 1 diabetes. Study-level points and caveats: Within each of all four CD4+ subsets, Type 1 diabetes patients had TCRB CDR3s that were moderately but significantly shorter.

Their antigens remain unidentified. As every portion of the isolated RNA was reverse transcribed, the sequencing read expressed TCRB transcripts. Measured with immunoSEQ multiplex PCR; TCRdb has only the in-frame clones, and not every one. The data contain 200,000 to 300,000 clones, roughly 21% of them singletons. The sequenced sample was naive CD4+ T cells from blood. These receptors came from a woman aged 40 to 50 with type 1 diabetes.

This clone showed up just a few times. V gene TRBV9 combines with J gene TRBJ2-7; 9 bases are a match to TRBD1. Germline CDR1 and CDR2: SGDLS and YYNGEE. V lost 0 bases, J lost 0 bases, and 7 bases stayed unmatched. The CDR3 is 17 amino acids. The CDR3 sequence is CASSVGGTGIFSYEQYF. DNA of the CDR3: TGTGCCAGCAGCGTAGGGGGGACAGGGATATTCTCCTACGAGCAGTACTTC.

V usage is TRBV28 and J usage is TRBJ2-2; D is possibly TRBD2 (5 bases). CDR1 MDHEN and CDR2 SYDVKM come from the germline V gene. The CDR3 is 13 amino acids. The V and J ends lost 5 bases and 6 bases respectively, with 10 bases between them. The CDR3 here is CASSRRAAGELFF. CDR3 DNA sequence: TGTGCCAGCAGTCGGAGAGCGGCCGGGGAGCTGTTTTTT.

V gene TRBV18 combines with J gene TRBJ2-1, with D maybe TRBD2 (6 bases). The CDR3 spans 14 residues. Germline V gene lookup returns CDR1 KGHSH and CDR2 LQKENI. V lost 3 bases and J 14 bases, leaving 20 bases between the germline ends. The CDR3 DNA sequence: TGTGCCAGCTCACCCTCGGCCGACCCTCGGGAGAAGTTCTTC. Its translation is CASSPSADPREKFF.

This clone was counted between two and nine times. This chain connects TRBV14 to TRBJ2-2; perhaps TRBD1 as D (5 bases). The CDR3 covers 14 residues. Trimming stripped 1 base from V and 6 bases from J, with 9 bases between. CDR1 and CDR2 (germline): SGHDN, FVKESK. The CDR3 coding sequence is TGTGCCAGCAGCCAAGGCCTGACAGCCGGGGAGCTGTTTTTT. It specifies CASSQGLTAGELFF. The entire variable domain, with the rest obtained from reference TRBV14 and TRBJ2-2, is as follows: EAGVTQFPSHSVIEKGQTVTLRCDPISGHDNLYWYRRVMGKEIKFLLHFVKESKQDESGMPNNRFLAERTGGTYSTLKVQPAELEDSGVYFCASSQGLTAGELFFGEGSRLTVL.

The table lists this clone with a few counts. For the CDR3, the DNA is TGCGCCAGCAGCCAAGGGACAGGAAACACCATATATTTT. This sequence encodes CASSQGTGNTIYF. The V gene is TRBV4-3, the J gene TRBJ1-3, with a tentative D call TRBD1 (5 bases). V was cut by 1 base and J by 4 bases, with 5 bases left in between. CDR3 length equals 13 residues. Germline V gene sequence: CDR1 LGHNA, CDR2 YSLEER.

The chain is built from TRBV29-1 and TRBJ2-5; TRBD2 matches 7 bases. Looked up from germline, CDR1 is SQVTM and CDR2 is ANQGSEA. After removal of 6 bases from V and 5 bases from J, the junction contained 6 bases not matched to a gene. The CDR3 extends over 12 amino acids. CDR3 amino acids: CSVRDGGETQYF. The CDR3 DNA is TGCAGCGTCCGGGACGGGGGGGAGACCCAGTACTTC.

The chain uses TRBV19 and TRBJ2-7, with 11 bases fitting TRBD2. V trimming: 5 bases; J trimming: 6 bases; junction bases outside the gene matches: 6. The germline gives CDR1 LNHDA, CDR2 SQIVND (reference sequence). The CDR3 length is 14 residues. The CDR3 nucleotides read TGTGCCAGTAGTGTTACCGGGACTAGCGGCGAGCAGTACTTC. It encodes CASSVTGTSGEQYF.

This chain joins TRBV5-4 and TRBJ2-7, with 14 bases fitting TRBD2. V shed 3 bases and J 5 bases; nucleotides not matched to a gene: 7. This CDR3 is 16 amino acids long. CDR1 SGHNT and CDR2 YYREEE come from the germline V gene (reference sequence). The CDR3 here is CASSWTSGRTVDEQYF. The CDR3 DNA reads TGTGCCAGCAGCTGGACTAGCGGGAGGACTGTAGACGAGCAGTACTTC.

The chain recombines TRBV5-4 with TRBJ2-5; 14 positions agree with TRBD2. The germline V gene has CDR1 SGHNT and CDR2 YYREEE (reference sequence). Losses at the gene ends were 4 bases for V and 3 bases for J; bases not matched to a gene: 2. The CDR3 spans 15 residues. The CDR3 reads CASSPGLAGEETQYF. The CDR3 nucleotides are TGTGCCAGCAGCCCGGGACTAGCGGGAGAAGAGACCCAGTACTTC.

This chain's CDR3 is CASSLVSGADTQYF. CDR3 coding DNA: TGTGCCAGCAGTTTAGTCTCAGGGGCAGATACGCAGTATTTT. V and J are TRBV28 and TRBJ2-3; TRBD1 might be the D (6 bases). There are 14 residues in the CDR3. Germline CDR1 reads MDHEN; CDR2 reads SYDVKM. The V end lost 2 bases, the J end lost 4 bases, and 10 bases lay between the germline ends.

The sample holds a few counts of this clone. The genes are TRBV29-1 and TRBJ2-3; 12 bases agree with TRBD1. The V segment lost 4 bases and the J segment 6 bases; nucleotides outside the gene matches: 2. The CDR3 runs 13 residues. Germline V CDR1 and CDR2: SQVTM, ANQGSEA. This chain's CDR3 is CSVGGQGADTQYF. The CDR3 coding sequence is TGCAGCGTTGGGGGACAGGGGGCGGATACGCAGTATTTT.

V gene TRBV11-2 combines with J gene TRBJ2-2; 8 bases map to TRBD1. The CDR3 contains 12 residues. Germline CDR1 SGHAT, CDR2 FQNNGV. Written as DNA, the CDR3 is TGTACCACAGGGGGAGCGGCCGGGGAGCTGTTTTTT. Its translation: CTTGGAAGELFF.

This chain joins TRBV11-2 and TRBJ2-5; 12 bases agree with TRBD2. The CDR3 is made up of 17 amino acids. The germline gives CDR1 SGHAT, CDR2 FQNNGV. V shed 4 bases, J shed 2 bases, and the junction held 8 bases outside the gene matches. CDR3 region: CASSSGLAGTVQETQYF. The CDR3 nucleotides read TGTGCCAGCAGCTCTGGACTAGCGGGAACAGTTCAAGAGACCCAGTACTTC.

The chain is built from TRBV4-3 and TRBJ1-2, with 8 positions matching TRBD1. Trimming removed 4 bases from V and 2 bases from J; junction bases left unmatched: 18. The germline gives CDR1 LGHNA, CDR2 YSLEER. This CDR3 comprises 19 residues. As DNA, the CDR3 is TGCGCCAGCAGCCGAGGACAGGGCGATAACACATTCGTCAACTATGGCTACACCTTC. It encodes CASSRGQGDNTFVNYGYTF.

The CDR3 sequence: CASSLGTQSSGANVLTF. The CDR3 DNA reads as TGTGCCAGCAGCCTTGGGACTCAGAGCTCTGGGGCCAACGTCCTGACTTTC. The chain couples TRBV14 to TRBJ2-6; TRBD2 might be the D (6 bases). Germline values: CDR1 SGHDN, CDR2 FVKESK. V shed 4 bases and J shed 0 bases, with 13 bases lying between them. The CDR3 contains 17 residues. Variable domain in full (rest from reference TRBV14 and TRBJ2-6): EAGVTQFPSHSVIEKGQTVTLRCDPISGHDNLYWYRRVMGKEIKFLLHFVKESKQDESGMPNNRFLAERTGGTYSTLKVQPAELEDSGVYFCASSLGTQSSGANVLTFGAGSRLTVL.

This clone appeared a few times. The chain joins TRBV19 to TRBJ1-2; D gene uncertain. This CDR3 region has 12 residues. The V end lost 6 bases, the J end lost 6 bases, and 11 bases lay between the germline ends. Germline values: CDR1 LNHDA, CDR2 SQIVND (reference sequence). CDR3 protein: CASRNTHNGYTF. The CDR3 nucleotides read TGTGCCAGTAGGAATACACACAATGGCTACACCTTC.

Written as DNA, the CDR3 is TGTGCCTGGACGGGAGGGGCCCGGGGTTACGAGCAGTACTTC. Translating it yields CAWTGGARGYEQYF. The rearrangement joins TRBV30 to TRBJ2-7; 8 nucleotides match TRBD2. Germline lookup yields CDR1 GTSNPN and CDR2 SVGIG (reference sequence). This CDR3 has 14 residues. The V gene end was trimmed by 4 bases and the J gene end by 4 bases; junction bases not matched to a gene: 9.

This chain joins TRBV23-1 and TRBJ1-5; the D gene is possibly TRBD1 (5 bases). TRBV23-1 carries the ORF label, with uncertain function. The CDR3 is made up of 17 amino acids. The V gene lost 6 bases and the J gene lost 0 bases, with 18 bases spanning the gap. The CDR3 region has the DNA TGCGCCAGCAGGTGGGGCCCGGACGGTTATAGCAATCAGCCCCAGCATTTT. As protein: CASRWGPDGYSNQPQHF.

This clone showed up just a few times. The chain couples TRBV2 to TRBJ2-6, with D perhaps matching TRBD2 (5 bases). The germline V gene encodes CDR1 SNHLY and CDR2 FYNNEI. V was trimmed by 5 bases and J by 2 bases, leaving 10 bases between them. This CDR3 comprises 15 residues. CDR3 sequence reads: CASSPRDPGANVLTF. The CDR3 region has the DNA TGTGCCAGCAGTCCCCGGGATCCTGGGGCCAACGTCCTGACTTTC. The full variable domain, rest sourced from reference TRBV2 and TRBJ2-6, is EPEVTQTPSHQVTQMGQEVILRCVPISNHLYFYWYRQILGQKVEFLVSFYNNEISEKSEIFDDQFSVERPDGSNFTLKIRSTKLEDSAMYFCASSPRDPGANVLTFGAGSRLTVL.

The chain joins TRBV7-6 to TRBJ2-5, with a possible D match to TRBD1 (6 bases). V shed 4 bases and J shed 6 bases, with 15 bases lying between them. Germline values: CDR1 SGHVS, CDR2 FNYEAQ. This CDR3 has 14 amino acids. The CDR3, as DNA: TGTGCCAGCAGCTCCACACAGGGCCCGAAGACCCAGTACTTC. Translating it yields CASSSTQGPKTQYF.

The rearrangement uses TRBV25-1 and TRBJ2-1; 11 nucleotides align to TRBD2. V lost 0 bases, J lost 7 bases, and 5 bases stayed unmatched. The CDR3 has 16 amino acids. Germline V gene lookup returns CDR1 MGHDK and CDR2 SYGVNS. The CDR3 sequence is CASSEYPSGGNNEQFF. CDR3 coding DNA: TGTGCCAGCAGTGAATATCCTAGCGGGGGGAATAATGAGCAGTTCTTC.

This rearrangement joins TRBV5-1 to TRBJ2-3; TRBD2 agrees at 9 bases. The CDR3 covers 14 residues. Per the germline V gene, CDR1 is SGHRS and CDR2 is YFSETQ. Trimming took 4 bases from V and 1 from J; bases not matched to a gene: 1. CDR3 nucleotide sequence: TGCGCCAGCAGCAAGCGGGAGGGCACAGATACGCAGTATTTT. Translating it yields CASSKREGTDTQYF.

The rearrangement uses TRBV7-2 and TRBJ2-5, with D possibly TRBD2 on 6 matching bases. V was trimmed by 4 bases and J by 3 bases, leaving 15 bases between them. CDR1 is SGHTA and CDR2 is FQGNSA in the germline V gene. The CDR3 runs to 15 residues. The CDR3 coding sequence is TGTGCCAGCAGCTCCCATCTGACTAGTGAAGAGACCCAGTACTTC. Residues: CASSSHLTSEETQYF. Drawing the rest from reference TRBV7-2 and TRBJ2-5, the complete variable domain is GAGVSQSPSNKVTEKGKDVELRCDPISGHTALYWYRQSLGQGLEFLIYFQGNSAPDKSGLPSDRFSAERTGGSVSTLTIQRTQQEDSAVYLCASSSHLTSEETQYFGPGTRLLVL.

The chain's CDR3 is CASSQVGTGANYGYTF. As DNA, the CDR3 is TGCGCCAGCAGCCAAGTGGGGACAGGGGCAAACTATGGCTACACCTTC. The V call is TRBV4-1, the J call TRBJ1-2, with 10 bases identical to TRBD1. From germline, CDR1 is MGHRA and CDR2 YSYEKL. This CDR3 is 16 amino acids long. Losses at the gene ends were 1 base for V and 2 bases for J; bases not matched to a gene: 4.

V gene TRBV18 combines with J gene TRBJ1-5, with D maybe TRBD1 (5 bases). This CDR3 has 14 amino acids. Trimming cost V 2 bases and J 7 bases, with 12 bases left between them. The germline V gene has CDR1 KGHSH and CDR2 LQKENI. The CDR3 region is CASSPVGGGQPQHF. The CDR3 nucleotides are TGTGCCAGCTCACCAGTCGGGGGTGGCCAGCCCCAGCATTTT.